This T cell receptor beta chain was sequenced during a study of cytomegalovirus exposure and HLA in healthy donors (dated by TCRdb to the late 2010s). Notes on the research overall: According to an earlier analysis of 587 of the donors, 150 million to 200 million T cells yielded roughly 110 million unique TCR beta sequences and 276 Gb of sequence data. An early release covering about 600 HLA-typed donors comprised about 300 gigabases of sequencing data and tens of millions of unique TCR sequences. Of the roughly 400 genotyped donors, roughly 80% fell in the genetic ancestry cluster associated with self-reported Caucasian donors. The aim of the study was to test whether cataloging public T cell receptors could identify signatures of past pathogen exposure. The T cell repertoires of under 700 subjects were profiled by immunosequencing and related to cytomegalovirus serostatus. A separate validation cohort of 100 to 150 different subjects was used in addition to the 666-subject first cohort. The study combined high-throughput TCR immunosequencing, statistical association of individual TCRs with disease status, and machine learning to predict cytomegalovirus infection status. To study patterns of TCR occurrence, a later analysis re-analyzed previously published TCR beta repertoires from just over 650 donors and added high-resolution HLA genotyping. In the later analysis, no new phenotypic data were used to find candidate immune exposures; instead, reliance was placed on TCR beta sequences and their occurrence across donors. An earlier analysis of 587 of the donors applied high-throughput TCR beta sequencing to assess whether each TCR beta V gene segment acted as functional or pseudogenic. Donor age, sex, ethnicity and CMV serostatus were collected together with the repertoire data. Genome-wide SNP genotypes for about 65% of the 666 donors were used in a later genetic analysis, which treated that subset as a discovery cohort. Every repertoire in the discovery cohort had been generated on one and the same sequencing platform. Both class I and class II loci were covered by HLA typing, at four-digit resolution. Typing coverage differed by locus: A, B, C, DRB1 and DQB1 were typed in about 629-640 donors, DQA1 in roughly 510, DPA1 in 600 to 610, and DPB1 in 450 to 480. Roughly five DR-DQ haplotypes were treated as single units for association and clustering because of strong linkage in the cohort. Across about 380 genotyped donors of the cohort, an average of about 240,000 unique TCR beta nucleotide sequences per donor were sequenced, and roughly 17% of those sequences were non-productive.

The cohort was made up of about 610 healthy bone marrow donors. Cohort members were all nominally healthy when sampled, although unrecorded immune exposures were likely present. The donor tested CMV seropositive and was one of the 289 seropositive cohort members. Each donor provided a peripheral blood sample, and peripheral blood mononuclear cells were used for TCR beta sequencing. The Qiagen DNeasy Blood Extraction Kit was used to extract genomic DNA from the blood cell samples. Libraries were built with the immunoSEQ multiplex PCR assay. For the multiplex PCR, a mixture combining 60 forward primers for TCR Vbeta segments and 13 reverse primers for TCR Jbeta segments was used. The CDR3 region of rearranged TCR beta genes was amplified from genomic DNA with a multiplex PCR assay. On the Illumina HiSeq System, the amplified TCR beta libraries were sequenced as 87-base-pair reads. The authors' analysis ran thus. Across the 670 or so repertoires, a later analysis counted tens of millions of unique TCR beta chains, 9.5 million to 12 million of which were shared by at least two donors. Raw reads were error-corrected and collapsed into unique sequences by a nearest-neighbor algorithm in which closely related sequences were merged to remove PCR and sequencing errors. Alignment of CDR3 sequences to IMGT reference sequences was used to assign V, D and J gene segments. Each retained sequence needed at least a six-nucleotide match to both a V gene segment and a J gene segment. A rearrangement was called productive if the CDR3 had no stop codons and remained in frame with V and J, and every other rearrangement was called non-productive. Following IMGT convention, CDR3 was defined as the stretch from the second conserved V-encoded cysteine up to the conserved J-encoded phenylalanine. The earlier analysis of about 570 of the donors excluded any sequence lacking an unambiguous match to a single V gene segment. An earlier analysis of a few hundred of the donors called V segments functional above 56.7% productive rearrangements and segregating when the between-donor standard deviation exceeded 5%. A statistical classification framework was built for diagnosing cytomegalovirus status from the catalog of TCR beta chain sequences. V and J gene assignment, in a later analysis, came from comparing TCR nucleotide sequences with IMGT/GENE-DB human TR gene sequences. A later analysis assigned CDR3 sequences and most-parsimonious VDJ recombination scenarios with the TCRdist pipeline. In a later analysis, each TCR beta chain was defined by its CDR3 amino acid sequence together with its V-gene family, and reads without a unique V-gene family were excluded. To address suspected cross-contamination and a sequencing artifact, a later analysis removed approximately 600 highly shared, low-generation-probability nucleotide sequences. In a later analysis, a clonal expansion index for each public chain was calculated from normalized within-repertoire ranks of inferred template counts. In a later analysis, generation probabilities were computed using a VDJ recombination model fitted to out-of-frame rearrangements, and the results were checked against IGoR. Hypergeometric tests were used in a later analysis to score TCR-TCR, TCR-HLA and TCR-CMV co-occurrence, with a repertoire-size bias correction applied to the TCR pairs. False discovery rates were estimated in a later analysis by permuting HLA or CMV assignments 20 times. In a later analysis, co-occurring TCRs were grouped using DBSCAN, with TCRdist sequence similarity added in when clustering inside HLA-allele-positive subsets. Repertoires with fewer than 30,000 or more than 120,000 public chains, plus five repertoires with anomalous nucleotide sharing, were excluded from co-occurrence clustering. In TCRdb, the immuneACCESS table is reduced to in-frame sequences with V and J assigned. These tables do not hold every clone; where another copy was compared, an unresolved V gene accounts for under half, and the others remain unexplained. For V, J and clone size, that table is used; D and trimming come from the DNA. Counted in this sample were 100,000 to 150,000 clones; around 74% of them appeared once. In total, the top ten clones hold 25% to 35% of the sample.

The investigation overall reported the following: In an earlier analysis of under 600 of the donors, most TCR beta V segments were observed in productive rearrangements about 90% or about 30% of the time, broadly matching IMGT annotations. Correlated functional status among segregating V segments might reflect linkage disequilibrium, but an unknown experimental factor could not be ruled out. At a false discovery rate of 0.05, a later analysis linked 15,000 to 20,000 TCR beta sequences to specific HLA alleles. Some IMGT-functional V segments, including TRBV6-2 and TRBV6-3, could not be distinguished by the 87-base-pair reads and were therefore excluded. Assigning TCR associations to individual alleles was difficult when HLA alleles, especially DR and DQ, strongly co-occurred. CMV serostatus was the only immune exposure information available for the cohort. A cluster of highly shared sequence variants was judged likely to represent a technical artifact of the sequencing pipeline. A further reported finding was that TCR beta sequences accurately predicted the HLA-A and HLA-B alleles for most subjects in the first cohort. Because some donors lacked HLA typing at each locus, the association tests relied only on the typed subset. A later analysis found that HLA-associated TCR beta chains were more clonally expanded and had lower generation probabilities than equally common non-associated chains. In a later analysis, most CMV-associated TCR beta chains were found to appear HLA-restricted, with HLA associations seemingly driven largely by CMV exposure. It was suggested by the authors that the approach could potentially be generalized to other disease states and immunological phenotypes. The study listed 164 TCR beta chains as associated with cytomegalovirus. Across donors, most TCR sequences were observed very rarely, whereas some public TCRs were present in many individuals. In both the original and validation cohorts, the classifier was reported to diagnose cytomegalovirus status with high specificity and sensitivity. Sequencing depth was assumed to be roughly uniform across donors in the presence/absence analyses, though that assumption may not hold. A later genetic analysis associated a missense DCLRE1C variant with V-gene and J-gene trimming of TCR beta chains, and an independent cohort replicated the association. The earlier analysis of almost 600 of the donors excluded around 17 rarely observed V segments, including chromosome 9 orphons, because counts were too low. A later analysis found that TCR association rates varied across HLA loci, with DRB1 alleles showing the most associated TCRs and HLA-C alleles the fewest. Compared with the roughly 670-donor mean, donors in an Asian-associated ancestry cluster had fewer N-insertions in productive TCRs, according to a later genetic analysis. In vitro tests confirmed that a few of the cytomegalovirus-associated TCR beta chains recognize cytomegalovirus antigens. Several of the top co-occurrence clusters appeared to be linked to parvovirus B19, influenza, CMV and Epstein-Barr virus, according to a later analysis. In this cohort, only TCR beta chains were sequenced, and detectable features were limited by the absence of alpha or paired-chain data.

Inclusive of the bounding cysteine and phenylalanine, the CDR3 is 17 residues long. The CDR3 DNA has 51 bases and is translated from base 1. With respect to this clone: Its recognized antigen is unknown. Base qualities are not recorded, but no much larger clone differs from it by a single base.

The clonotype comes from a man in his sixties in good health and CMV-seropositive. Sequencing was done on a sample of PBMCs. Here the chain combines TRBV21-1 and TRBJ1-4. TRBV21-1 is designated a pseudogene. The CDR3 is CASSLGTVQTMGEKLFF. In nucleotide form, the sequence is TGTGCCAGCAGCCTTGGAACGGTGCAGACTATGGGGGAAAAACTGTTTTTT.